This T cell receptor beta chain was profiled in a study of OX40 agonist ivuxolimab in advanced cancers. The repertoire was sequenced with immunoSEQ multiplex PCR; TCRdb's copy has only in-frame clones and lacks some. Of over 85,000 clones listed, around nine tenths are singletons. Trimming took 1 base from V and 1 from J, leaving 10 bases between them. CDR1 and CDR2 from the germline V gene are SGHDN and FVKESK. The CDR3 has 15 residues. The chain recombines TRBV14 with TRBJ1-1; D ambiguous. The sequencing used CD4+ or CD8+ T cells sorted from blood, collected in a trial of the OX40 agonist ivuxolimab. This TCR was recovered from an adult with an advanced solid tumor such as melanoma, head and neck, liver or kidney cancer. The CDR3 DNA sequence: TGTGCCAGCAGCCAAGGCGTCAGATCGAACACTGAAGCTTTCTTT. This gives the protein CASSQGVRSNTEAFF.